This T cell receptor beta chain was found in a study of Ad26.COV2.S vaccination and SARS-CoV-2 variants. As for the study in general: Of the COV1001 trial arms, the Ad26.COV2.S arm included the donor. Overall study findings and caveats: Breadth measured for non-spike TCRs was similar across vaccine and placebo recipients.

V gave up 4 bases and J gave up 2 bases; unmatched junction bases: 4. The CDR3 length is 16 residues. The germline gives CDR1 SGHAT, CDR2 FQDESV (reference sequence). Worth noting for this clone: Its matching antigen is unknown.

The protocol was immunoSEQ multiplex PCR, while the TCRdb copy is restricted to in-frame clones and leaves out a portion. The table records 380,000 or so clones, 83% of them present only once. This sample's treatment: roughly 18 received Ad26.COV2.S at low or high dose, single or two shots; about 5 received placebo; per-sample allocation not given. Following the first vaccine or placebo injection, samples were taken on day 63. This chain links TRBV11-1 with TRBJ2-3; 12 nucleotides agree with TRBD2. The origin of this receptor is a person between 18 and 60 years old who received the Ad26.COV2.S COVID-19 vaccine or a placebo. This sample comprised peripheral blood, obtained in a trial of Ad26.COV2.S vaccine versus placebo. CDR3 DNA sequence: TGTGCCAGCAGCTCCCTAGCGGGGGGGGACACAGATACGCAGTATTTT. Residues: CASSSLAGGDTDTQYF.